The clone carrying this TCR beta chain has a handful of counts. The antigen is not known. Other nucleotide sequences from this sample produce the same CDR3. V dropped 6 bases and J dropped 1; count of bases not matched to a gene: 6. There are 14 residues in the CDR3. Looked up from germline, CDR1 is SQVTM and CDR2 is ANQGSEA. The sample is drawn from a study of shared clonotypes between healthy human individuals. Study details: The donors, two women and three men, were aged 18 to 49. For every donor, three CD4 naive, three CD4 memory, two CD8 naive and one CD8 memory plates were used. Whole-study findings and limits: Between a handful of donors, naive CD4 clonotypes were shared at a level of around 4.8%.

The table came from immunoSEQ multiplex PCR; TCRdb's copy has only in-frame clones and leaves some out. The sample carries approximately 700,000 clones, roughly 73% recorded once. The gene calls are TRBV29-1 and TRBJ1-1, with 9 bases matching TRBD1. This sequence was found in a woman aged 25 to 39 in good health. Sequences were obtained from memory CD4+ T cells sorted from blood. As for subset: CD45RA-negative fraction. Here the CDR3 DNA reads TGCAGCGTAGTTCCGGGACAGGGGAACACTGAAGCTTTCTTT. This sequence encodes CSVVPGQGNTEAFF. The whole variable domain, filled in from reference TRBV29-1 and TRBJ1-1, reads SAVISQKPSRDICQRGTSLTIQCQVDSQVTMMFWYRQQPGQSLTLIATANQGSEATYESGFVIDKFPISRPNLTFSTLTVSNMSPEDSSIYLCSVVPGQGNTEAFFGQGTRLTVV.